The clone carrying this T cell receptor (beta chain) was seen only a few times. Its antigen is undetermined. These data are taken from a study of tumor and adjacent non-tumor tissue in lung cancer. Study-level background: The cohort had 12 to 13 adenocarcinoma, 2 squamous cell and 1 small cell patients. Study observations and caveats: Top 100 clones took a larger repertoire share in normal lung. Tumor tissue had significantly higher TCR diversity than normal lung.

The library came from three nested PCR rounds adapted from ARM-PCR protocols. TCRdb processed the multiplex PCR reads anew with MiXCR; each CDR3 protein has one entry. The sample holds 40,000 to 55,000 distinct CDR3 sequences, roughly 69% seen once. This sample's RNA came from whole unsorted tissue. The normal lung tissue was taken more than 3 cm from the tumor edge. Chemotherapy-naive patients with new lung cancer underwent thoracic surgery in China, August–late 2014. This CDR3 is 14 amino acids long. V lost 4 bases, J lost 4 bases, and 14 bases lay in between. The germline CDR1 and CDR2 sequences are SGHKS and YYEKEE (reference sequence).

The clonotype comes from a woman aged 60-75 years with non-small cell lung cancer. The source material was distant non-tumor lung tissue. The J gene is TRBJ1-1, the V gene TRBV5-5; weak D call: TRBD1 (5 bases). The CDR3 sequence: CASSPVGARTEAFF. The CDR3, as DNA: TGTGCCAGCAGCCCTGTAGGGGCGCGCACTGAAGCTTTCTTT.